Below are 16 T cell receptor beta chains sequenced from a single sample in a study of T-cell reconstitution after alpha-beta-depleted transplantation in children. As it was prepared, the TCRbeta library received unique molecular identifiers. From the PCR reads, TCRdb called clonotypes with MiXCR, one entry per CDR3 protein. The sample yields some 80,000 distinct CDR3 sequences, 15% to 20% seen once. This specimen consisted of PBMCs, mostly from graft donor cells, obtained 360 days after TCRalphabeta/CD19-depleted stem cell transplant. These receptors all come from a male patient aged 2 to 10 who had a stem cell transplant for acute lymphoblastic leukemia, so the T cells may come from the graft donor.

The chain is built from TRBV7-6 and TRBJ2-5, with TRBD2 identical over 12 bases. The CDR3 is made up of 20 amino acids. V lost 0 bases and J lost 4; bases outside the gene matches: 15. The germline V gene has CDR1 SGHVS and CDR2 FNYEAQ. The CDR3, as DNA: TGTGCCAGCAGCTTAGCAGGGCAGACTAGCGGGAGAGGAAGACGAGAGACCCAGTACTTC. Protein sequence: CASSLAGQTSGRGRRETQYF. The entire variable domain, with the rest obtained from reference TRBV7-6 and TRBJ2-5, is as follows: GAGVSQSPRYKVTKRGQDVALRCDPISGHVSLYWYRQALGQGPEFLTYFNYEAQQDKSGLPNDRFSAERPEGSISTLTIQRTEQRDSAMYRCASSLAGQTSGRGRRETQYFGPGTRLLVL.

J is TRBJ1-1 and V is TRBV6-1; TRBD1 matches at 9 bases. The CDR3 has 13 residues. The ends lost 8 bases at V and 4 bases at J; junction bases unmatched: 5. Germline CDR1 and CDR2: MNHNS and SASEGT. The CDR3 loop reads CASSGTGFTEAFF. Written as DNA, the CDR3 is TGTGCCAGCTCCGGGACAGGGTTCACTGAAGCTTTCTTT.

This clonotype was detected many times. The rearrangement links TRBV7-9 to TRBJ2-4; D perhaps matches TRBD2 (5 bases). CDR1 SEHNR and CDR2 FQNEAQ come from the germline V gene (reference sequence). V shed 3 bases and J shed 5 bases, with 14 bases lying between them. This CDR3 region has 15 residues. CDR3 loop: CASSFPASLENIQYF. The DNA of the CDR3 is TGTGCCAGCAGCTTCCCCGCTAGCCTAGAAAACATTCAGTACTTC.

This clonotype appeared a few times. The rearrangement links TRBV2 to TRBJ2-2; TRBD2 matches 8 bases. Germline CDR1 and CDR2: SNHLY and FYNNEI. The J segment lost 4 bases and the V segment lost 7 bases, leaving 5 bases of the junction unmatched. CDR3 length: 14 amino acids. CDR3 residues: CASKREGATGELFF. The CDR3 DNA reads TGTGCCAGCAAACGGGAGGGAGCCACCGGGGAGCTGTTTTTT.

This chain uses TRBV6-1 with TRBJ2-7; maybe TRBD2 (5 bases). Trimming stripped 6 bases from V and 4 bases from J, with 10 bases between. Germline loops: CDR1 MNHNS, CDR2 SASEGT. This CDR3 has 12 residues. DNA of the CDR3: TGTGCCAGCAGCCCAGAGGGTTACGAGCAGTACTTC. As protein: CASSPEGYEQYF.

This clonotype has ten or more counts. The V call is TRBV21-1, the J call TRBJ1-1. TRBV21-1 is noted as a pseudogene. This CDR3 is 15 amino acids long. As DNA, the CDR3 is TGTGCCAGCAAACCTCAGGTACCCTTGAACACTGAAGCTTTCTTT. Translation gives CASKPQVPLNTEAFF.

There are a few counts of this clonotype. The chain is built from TRBV9 and TRBJ2-7; a weak D match, TRBD2 (6 bases). Germline V gene lookup returns CDR1 SGDLS and CDR2 YYNGEE. The V end was cut by 0 bases, the J end by 4 bases, with 11 bases between. CDR3 length equals 14 residues. DNA of the CDR3: TGTGCCAGCAGCGTAGCTGAGCTAGCGTACGAGCAGTACTTC. This encodes CASSVAELAYEQYF.

This clonotype was seen repeatedly, ten times or more. This rearrangement joins TRBV11-2 to TRBJ2-2; D is possibly TRBD1 (5 bases). The CDR3 is 11 residues long. In germline, CDR1 is SGHAT, CDR2 FQNNGV. Trimming stripped 6 bases from V and 7 bases from J, with 6 bases between. CDR3 region: CASRRGGELFF. CDR3 sequence (DNA): TGTGCCAGCAGAAGGGGCGGGGAGCTGTTTTTT.

The DNA for the CDR3 is TGTGCCTGGGGGGACAGGGCATACAATGAGCAGTTCTTC. This encodes CAWGDRAYNEQFF. This rearrangement joins TRBV30 to TRBJ2-1, with 9 nucleotides matching TRBD1. The V and J ends lost 5 bases and 4 bases, in that order; junction bases with no gene match: 3. The length of the CDR3 is 13 residues. In germline, CDR1 is GTSNPN, CDR2 SVGIG (reference sequence). The full variable domain, with the rest looked up from reference TRBV30 and TRBJ2-1, is SQTIHQWPATLVQPVGSPLSLECTVEGTSNPNLYWYRQAAGRGLQLLFYSVGIGQISSEVPQNLSASRPQDRQFILSSKKLLLSDSGFYLCAWGDRAYNEQFFGPGTRLTVL.

The genes are TRBV24-1 and TRBJ1-2; D is undetermined. The CDR3 runs to 12 residues. V lost 6 bases to trimming and J lost 8 bases, with 12 bases between them. Germline CDR1 KGHDR, CDR2 SFDVKD. CDR3 protein: CATSTEGKGYTF. The CDR3, as DNA: TGTGCCACCAGTACGGAGGGAAAAGGCTACACCTTC.

This clonotype has more than one count but fewer than ten. The chain carries TRBV25-1 and TRBJ1-1; 10 bases fit TRBD1. Germline CDR1 reads MGHDK; CDR2 reads SYGVNS. The ends lost 7 bases at V and 3 bases at J; junction bases unmatched: 5. The CDR3 runs to 14 residues. CDR3 sequence (DNA): TGTGCCAGCAACGTGGGACAGGGGTACACTGAAGCTTTCTTT. Residues: CASNVGQGYTEAFF.

The V gene is TRBV10-3, the J gene TRBJ1-2; 10 positions agree with TRBD1. J gave up 9 bases and V 6 bases, and 10 bases lay outside the gene matches. This CDR3 contains 14 residues. Looked up from germline, CDR1 is ENHRY and CDR2 is SYGVKD. The CDR3 sequence: CAISLGQGETRYTF. The CDR3, as DNA: TGTGCCATCAGCCTAGGACAGGGGGAGACGCGCTACACCTTC.

The sample holds many counts of this clonotype. The chain links TRBV10-3 to TRBJ1-1; possibly TRBD1 for D (5 bases). The CDR3 is 13 amino acids. Germline values: CDR1 ENHRY, CDR2 SYGVKD. V lost 7 bases and J 1 base, leaving 10 bases between the germline ends. CDR3 residues: CAITGQPNTEAFF. In nucleotides, the CDR3 is TGTGCCATCACCGGACAACCGAACACTGAAGCTTTCTTT.

As DNA, the CDR3 is TGTGCCAGCAGCTTAGGGACTAGCGGGAGTTCCTCTCAGTACTTC. It yields the protein CASSLGTSGSSSQYF. The chain couples TRBV7-9 to TRBJ2-4, with 13 bases that match TRBD2. The V and J ends lost 1 base and 12 bases, in that order; junction bases with no gene match: 6. Germline CDR1 and CDR2: SEHNR and FQNEAQ (reference sequence). CDR3 length: 15 amino acids.

The chain uses TRBV4-2 and TRBJ2-5, with 8 bases lining up with TRBD2. The CDR3 consists of 16 residues. V dropped 4 bases and J dropped 2; count of bases not matched to a gene: 9. Germline loops: CDR1 LGHNA, CDR2 YNFKEQ. The CDR3 reads CASSLSAGVGQETQYF. The CDR3, as DNA: TGTGCCAGCAGCCTATCAGCGGGAGTGGGGCAAGAGACCCAGTACTTC.

This clonotype was detected many times. This chain joins TRBV5-1 and TRBJ2-1; 13 bases are a match to TRBD2. CDR3 length: 14 amino acids. Looked up from germline, CDR1 is SGHRS and CDR2 is YFSETQ. The V gene end was trimmed by 5 bases and the J gene end by 10 bases; junction bases not matched to a gene: 6. The CDR3 coding sequence is TGCGCCAGCAGGATCGGACTAGCGGGAGTAGAGCAGTTCTTC. Protein sequence: CASRIGLAGVEQFF. The whole variable domain, filled in from reference TRBV5-1 and TRBJ2-1, reads KAGVTQTPRYLIKTRGQQVTLSCSPISGHRSVSWYQQTPGQGLQFLFEYFSETQRNKGNFPGRFSGRQFSNSRSEMNVSTLELGDSALYLCASRIGLAGVEQFFGPGTRLTVL.